The 9 T cell receptor beta chains below all came from one sample that was sequenced in a study of CD8+ T cells in alopecia areata. RNA, once extracted, was reverse transcribed into cDNA for use as the sequencing template. This table comes from immunoSEQ multiplex PCR, and its TCRdb copy is limited to in-frame clones, with some not included. The sample includes 150,000 to 200,000 clones, around 57% of them seen just once. The material sequenced was CD4+ T cells sorted from blood. Receptor source: a human donor in good health.

This clone has just a few counts. V and J are TRBV5-8 and TRBJ2-3, with 9 positions matching TRBD1. Trimming took 0 bases from V and 6 from J; bases not matched to a gene: 2. The CDR3 contains 14 residues. CDR1 and CDR2 from the germline V gene are SGHTS and YDEGEE. This CDR3 reads CASSLGDRVDTQYF. CDR3 in DNA: TGTGCCAGCAGCTTGGGGGACAGGGTGGATACGCAGTATTTT.

The chain joins TRBV28 to TRBJ2-3, with TRBD2 matching over 9 bases. The CDR3 spans 14 residues. The V segment lost 3 bases and the J segment 4 bases; nucleotides outside the gene matches: 2. Germline V gives CDR1 MDHEN, CDR2 SYDVKM. The CDR3 DNA reads as TGTGCCAGCAGTTTGGCGGGAGGGCCAGATACGCAGTATTTT. The encoded protein is CASSLAGGPDTQYF.

The J gene is TRBJ2-5, the V gene TRBV29-1; D assignment may be TRBD1 or TRBD2 (5 bases each). V was trimmed by 4 bases and J by 5 bases, leaving 17 bases between them. This CDR3 is 14 amino acids long. CDR1 is SQVTM, CDR2 ANQGSEA, per germline. Here the CDR3 reads CSVAPQDWGETQYF. The CDR3 nucleotides are TGCAGCGTTGCCCCTCAGGACTGGGGGGAGACCCAGTACTTC.

The CDR3 here is CASSTGFDQPQHF. The CDR3 DNA follows: TGTGCCAGCAGTACAGGGTTTGATCAGCCCCAGCATTTT. This chain links TRBV7-8 with TRBJ1-5; maybe TRBD1 (6 bases). Germline values: CDR1 SGHVS, CDR2 FQNEAQ. This CDR3 comprises 13 residues. Between the trimmed V and J ends, which lost 6 bases and 5 bases, there was a span of 11 bases. The whole variable domain, filled in from reference TRBV7-8 and TRBJ1-5, reads GAGVSQSPRYKVAKRGQDVALRCDPISGHVSLFWYQQALGQGPEFLTYFQNEAQLDKSGLPSDRFFAERPEGSVSTLKIQRTQQEDSAVYLCASSTGFDQPQHFGDGTRLSIL.

This rearrangement joins TRBV2 to TRBJ2-7, with a possible D match to TRBD2 (5 bases). V lost 4 bases to trimming and J lost 3 bases, with 7 bases between them. CDR1 is SNHLY, CDR2 FYNNEI, per germline. This CDR3 has 12 residues. CDR3 DNA: TGTGCCAGCAGTGTCGGAGGCTACGAGCAGTACTTC. Protein product: CASSVGGYEQYF. The full variable domain, in which reference TRBV2 and TRBJ2-7 provide the parts outside the CDR3, is EPEVTQTPSHQVTQMGQEVILRCVPISNHLYFYWYRQILGQKVEFLVSFYNNEISEKSEIFDDQFSVERPDGSNFTLKIRSTKLEDSAMYFCASSVGGYEQYFGPGTRLTVT.

This chain uses TRBV7-2 with TRBJ2-1; the match to TRBD2 covers 7 bases. V dropped 5 bases and J dropped 5; count of bases not matched to a gene: 6. This CDR3 spans 14 amino acids. The germline V gene encodes CDR1 SGHTA and CDR2 FQGNSA. CDR3 bases: TGTGCCAGCAGCCTTACGACTAGCAACAATGAGCAGTTCTTC. Translated: CASSLTTSNNEQFF.

This clone was seen a handful of times. This chain links TRBV4-1 with TRBJ2-4; D gene ambiguous. Germline V lookup: CDR1 MGHRA, CDR2 YSYEKL. This CDR3 contains 15 residues. V gave up 1 base and J gave up 0 bases, with 7 bases separating them. CDR3 loop: CASSQVGLAKNIQYF. For the CDR3, the DNA is TGCGCCAGCAGCCAAGTAGGGCTAGCCAAAAACATTCAGTACTTC.

The chain uses TRBV28 and TRBJ2-4; D is undetermined. The CDR3 consists of 13 residues. Trimming took off 5 bases at V and 7 bases at J, with 12 bases between the two ends. Germline loops: CDR1 MDHEN, CDR2 SYDVKM. The DNA for the CDR3 is TGTGCCAGCAGTCCCGGGCGAGCCAACATTCAGTACTTC. Translating gives CASSPGRANIQYF.

Of note for this clone: Different DNA sequences within this sample yield the same CDR3. Here the CDR3 reads CASSLTSASTDTQYF. The DNA for the CDR3 is TGTGCCAGCAGCCTTACTAGCGCGAGCACAGATACGCAGTATTTT. The genes are TRBV27 and TRBJ2-3; 7 bases are shared with TRBD2. From germline, CDR1 is MNHEY and CDR2 SMNVEV (reference sequence). The trim removed 6 bases at V and 0 bases at J, leaving 6 bases unmatched. This CDR3 is 15 amino acids long.